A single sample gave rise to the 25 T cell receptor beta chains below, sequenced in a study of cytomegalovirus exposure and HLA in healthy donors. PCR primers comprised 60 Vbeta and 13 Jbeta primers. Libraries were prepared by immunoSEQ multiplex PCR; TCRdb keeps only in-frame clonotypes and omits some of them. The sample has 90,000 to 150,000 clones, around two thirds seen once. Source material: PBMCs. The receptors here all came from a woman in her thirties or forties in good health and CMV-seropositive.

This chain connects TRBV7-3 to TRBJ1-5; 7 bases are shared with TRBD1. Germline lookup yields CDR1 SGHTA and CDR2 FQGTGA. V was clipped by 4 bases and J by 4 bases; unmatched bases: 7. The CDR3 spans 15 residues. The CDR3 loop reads CASSSRQGTNQPQHF. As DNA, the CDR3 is TGTGCCAGCAGCTCTAGACAGGGTACTAATCAGCCCCAGCATTTT.

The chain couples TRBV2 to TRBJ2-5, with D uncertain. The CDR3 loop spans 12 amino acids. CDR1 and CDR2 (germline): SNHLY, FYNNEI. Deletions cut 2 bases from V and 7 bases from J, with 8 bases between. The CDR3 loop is CASSERGGTQYF. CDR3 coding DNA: TGTGCCAGCAGTGAACGAGGTGGGACCCAGTACTTC.

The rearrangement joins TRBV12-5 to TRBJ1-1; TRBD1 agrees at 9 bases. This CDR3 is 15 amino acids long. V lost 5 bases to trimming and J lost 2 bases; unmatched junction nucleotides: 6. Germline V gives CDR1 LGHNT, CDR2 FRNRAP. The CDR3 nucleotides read TGTGCTAGTGGTCCCCGGACAGGGGTTAACACTGAAGCTTTCTTT. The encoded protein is CASGPRTGVNTEAFF.

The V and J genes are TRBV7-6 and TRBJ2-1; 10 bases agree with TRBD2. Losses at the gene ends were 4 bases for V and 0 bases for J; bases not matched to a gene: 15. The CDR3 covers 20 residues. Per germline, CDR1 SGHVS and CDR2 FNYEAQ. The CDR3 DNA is TGTGCCAGCAGCTCGCCCACAGCTAGCGGGGGCCCAAGCTCCTACAATGAGCAGTTCTTC. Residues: CASSSPTASGGPSSYNEQFF.

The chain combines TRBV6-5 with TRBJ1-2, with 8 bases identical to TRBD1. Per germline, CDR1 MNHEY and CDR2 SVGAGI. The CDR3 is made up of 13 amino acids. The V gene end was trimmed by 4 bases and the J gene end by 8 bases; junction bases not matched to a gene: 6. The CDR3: CASSSDRVSGYTF. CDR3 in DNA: TGTGCCAGCAGTTCGGACAGGGTGTCCGGCTACACCTTC.

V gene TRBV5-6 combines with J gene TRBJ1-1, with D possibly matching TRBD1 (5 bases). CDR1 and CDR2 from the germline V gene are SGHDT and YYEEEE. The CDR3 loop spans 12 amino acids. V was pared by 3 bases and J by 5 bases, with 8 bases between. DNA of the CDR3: TGTGCCAGCAGCTCTAGGGGAACTGAAGCTTTCTTT. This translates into CASSSRGTEAFF.

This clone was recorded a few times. The CDR3: CASSLQGNGNTIYF. Here the CDR3 DNA reads TGTGCCAGCAGCCTACAGGGGAACGGAAACACCATATATTTT. The chain couples TRBV5-4 to TRBJ1-3, with 7 bases fitting TRBD1. This CDR3 has 14 amino acids. Germline trimming cut 4 bases from V and 4 bases from J; bases unmatched to any gene: 5. The V gene's germline CDR1 is SGHNT and CDR2 YYREEE (reference sequence).

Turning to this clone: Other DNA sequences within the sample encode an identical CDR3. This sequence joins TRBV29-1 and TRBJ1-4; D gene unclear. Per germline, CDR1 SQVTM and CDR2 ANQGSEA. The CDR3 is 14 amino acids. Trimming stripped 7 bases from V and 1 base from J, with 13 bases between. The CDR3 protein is CSAHRGRTNEKLFF. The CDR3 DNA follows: TGCAGCGCTCACAGAGGGAGAACTAATGAAAAACTGTTTTTT.

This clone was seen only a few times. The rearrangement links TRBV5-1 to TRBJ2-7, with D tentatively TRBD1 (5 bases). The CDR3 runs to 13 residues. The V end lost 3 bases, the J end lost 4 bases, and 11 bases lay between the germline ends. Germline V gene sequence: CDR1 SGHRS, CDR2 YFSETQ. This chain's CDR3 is CASSSQGLYEQYF. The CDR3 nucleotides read TGCGCCAGCAGCTCCCAGGGTTTATACGAGCAGTACTTC.

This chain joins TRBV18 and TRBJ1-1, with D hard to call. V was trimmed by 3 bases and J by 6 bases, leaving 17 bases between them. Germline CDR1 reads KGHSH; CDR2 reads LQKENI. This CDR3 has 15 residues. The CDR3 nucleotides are TGTGCCAGCTCACCCCCCCCGCCCCTTGAGTCTGAAGCTTTCTTT. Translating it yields CASSPPPPLESEAFF.

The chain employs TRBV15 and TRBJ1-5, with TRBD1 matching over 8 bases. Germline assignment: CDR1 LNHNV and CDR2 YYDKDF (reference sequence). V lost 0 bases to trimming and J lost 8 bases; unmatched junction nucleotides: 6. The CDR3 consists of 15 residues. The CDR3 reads CATSRDGQGPEPQHF. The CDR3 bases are TGTGCCACCAGCAGAGATGGACAGGGCCCCGAGCCCCAGCATTTT.

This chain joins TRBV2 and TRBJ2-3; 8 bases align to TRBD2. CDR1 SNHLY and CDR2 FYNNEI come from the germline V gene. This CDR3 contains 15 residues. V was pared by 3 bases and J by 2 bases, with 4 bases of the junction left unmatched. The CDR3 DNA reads TGTGCCAGCAGTGATCAGCGGGGGACCACAGATACGCAGTATTTT. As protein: CASSDQRGTTDTQYF.

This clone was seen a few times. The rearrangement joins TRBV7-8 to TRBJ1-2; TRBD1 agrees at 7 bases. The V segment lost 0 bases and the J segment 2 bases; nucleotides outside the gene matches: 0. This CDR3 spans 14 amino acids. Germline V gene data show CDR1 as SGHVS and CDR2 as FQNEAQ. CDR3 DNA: TGTGCCAGCAGCTTAGCGACAGGGAACTATGGCTACACCTTC. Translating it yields CASSLATGNYGYTF.

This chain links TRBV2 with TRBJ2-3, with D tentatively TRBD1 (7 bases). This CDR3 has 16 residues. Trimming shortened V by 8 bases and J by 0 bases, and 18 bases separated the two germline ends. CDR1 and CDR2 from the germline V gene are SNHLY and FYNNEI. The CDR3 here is CASAGETGTSTDTQYF. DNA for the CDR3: TGTGCCAGCGCTGGAGAGACAGGGACTAGCACAGATACGCAGTATTTT.

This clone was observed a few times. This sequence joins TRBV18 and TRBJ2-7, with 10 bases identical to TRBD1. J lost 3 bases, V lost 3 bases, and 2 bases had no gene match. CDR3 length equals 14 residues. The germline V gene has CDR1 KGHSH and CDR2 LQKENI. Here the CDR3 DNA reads TGTGCCAGCTCACCGGACAGGGGGTACTACGAGCAGTACTTC. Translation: CASSPDRGYYEQYF.

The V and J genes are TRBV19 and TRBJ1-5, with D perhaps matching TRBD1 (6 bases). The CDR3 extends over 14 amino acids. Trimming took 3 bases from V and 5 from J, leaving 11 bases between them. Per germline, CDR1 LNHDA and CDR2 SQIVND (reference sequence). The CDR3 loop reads CASSIRGADQPQHF. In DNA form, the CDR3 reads TGTGCCAGTAGTATTCGGGGGGCGGATCAGCCCCAGCATTTT.

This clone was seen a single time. CDR3 nucleotides: TGTGCCAGTGAGACAGGGGGCTATGGCTACACCTTC. Translating gives CASETGGYGYTF. The chain combines TRBV19 with TRBJ1-2; 9 nucleotides agree with TRBD1. Germline V gene lookup returns CDR1 LNHDA and CDR2 SQIVND (reference sequence). CDR3 length: 12 amino acids. V gave up 8 bases and J gave up 4 bases; unmatched junction bases: 2.

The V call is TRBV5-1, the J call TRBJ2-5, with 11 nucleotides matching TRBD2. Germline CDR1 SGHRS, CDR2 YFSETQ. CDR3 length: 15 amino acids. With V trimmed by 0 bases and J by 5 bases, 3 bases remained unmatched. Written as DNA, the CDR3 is TGCGCCAGCAGCTTGGCGTCTAGCGGGGGGGAGACCCAGTACTTC. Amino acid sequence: CASSLASSGGETQYF. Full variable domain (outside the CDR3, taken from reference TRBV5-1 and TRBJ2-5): KAGVTQTPRYLIKTRGQQVTLSCSPISGHRSVSWYQQTPGQGLQFLFEYFSETQRNKGNFPGRFSGRQFSNSRSEMNVSTLELGDSALYLCASSLASSGGETQYFGPGTRLLVL.

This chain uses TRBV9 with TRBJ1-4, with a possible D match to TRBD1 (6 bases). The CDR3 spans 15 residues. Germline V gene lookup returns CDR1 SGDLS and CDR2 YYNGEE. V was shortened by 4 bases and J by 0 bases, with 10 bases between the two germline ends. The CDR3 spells CASSPRGSTNEKLFF. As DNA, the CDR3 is TGTGCCAGCAGCCCCAGGGGCTCAACTAATGAAAAACTGTTTTTT.

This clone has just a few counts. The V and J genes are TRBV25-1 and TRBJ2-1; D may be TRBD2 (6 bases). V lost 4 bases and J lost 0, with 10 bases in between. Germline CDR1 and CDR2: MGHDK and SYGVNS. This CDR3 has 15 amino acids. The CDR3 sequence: CASSAAGGSYNEQFF. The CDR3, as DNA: TGTGCCAGCAGTGCGGCCGGGGGCTCCTACAATGAGCAGTTCTTC.

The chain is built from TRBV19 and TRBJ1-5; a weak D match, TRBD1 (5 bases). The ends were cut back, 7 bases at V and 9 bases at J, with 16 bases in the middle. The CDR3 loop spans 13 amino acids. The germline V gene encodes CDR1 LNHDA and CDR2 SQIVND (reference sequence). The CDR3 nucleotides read TGTGCCAGTATGGGGGGGGGAGTAGCGCCCCAGCATTTT. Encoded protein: CASMGGGVAPQHF.

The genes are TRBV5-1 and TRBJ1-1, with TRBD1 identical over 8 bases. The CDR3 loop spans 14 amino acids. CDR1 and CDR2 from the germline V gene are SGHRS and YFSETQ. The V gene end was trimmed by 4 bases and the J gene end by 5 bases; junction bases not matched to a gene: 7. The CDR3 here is CASSETGERTEAFF. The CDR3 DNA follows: TGCGCCAGCAGCGAGACAGGGGAACGGACTGAAGCTTTCTTT.

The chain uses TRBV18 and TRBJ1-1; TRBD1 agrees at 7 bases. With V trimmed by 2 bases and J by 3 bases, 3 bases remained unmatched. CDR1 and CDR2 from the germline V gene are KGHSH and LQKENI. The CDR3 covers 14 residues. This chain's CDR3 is CASSPNRGYTEAFF. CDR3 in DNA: TGTGCCAGCTCACCAAACAGGGGTTACACTGAAGCTTTCTTT.

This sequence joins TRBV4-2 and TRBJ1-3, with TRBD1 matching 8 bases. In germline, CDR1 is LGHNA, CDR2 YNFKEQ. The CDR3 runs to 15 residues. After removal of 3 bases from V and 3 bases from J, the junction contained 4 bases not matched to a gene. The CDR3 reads CASSQVDRDGNTIYF. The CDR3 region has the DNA TGTGCCAGCAGCCAGGTGGACAGGGATGGAAACACCATATATTTT.

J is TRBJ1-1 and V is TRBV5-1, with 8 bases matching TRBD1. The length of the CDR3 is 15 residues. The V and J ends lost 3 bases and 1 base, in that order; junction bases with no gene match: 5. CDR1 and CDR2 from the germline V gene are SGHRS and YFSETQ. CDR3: CASSSAGTGNTEAFF. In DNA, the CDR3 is TGCGCCAGCAGCTCAGCCGGGACAGGGAACACTGAAGCTTTCTTT.